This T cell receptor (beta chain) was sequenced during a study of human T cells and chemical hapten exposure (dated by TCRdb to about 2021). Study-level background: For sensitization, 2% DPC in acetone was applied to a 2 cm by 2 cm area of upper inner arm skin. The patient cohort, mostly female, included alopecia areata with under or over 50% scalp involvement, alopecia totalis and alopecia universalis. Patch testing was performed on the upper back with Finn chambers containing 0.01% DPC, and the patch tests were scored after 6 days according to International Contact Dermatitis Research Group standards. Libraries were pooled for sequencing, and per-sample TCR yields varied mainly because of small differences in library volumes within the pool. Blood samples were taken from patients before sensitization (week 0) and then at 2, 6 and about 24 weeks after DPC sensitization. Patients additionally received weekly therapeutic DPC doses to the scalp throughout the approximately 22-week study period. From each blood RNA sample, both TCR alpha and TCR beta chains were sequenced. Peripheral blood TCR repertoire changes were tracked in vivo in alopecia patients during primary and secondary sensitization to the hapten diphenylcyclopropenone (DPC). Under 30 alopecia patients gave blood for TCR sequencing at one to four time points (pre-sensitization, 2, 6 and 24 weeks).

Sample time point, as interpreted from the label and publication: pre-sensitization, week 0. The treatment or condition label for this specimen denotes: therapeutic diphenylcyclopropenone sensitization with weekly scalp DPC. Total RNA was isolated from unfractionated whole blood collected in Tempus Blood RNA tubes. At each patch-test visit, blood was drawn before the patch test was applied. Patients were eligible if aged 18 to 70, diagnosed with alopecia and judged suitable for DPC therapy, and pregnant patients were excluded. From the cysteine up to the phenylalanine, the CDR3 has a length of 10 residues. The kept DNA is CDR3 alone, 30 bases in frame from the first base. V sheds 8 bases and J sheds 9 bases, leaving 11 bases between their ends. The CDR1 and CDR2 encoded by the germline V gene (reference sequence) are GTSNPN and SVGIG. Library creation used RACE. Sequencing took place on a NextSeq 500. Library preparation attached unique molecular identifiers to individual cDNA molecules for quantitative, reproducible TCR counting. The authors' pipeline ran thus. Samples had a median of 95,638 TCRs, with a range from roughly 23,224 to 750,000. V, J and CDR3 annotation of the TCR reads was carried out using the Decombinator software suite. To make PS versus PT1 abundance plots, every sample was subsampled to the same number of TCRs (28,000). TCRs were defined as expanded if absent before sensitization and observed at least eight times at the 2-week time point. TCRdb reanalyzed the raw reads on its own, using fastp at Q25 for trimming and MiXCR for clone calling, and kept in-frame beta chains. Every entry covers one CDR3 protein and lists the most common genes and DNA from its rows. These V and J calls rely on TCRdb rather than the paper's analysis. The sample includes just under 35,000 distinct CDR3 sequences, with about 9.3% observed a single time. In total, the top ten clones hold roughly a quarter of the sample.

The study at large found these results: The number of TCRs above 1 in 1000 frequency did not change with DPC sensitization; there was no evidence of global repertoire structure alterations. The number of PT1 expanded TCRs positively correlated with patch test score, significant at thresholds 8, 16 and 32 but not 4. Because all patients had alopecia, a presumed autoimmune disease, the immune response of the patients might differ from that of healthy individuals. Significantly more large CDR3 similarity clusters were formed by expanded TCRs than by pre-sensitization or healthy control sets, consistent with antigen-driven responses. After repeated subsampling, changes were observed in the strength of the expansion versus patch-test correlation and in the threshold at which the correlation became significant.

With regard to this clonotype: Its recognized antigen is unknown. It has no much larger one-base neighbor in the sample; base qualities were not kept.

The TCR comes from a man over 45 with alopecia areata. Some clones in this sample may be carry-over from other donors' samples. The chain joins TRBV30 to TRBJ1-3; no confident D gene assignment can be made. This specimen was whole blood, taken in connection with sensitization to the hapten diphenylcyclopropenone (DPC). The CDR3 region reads CAGETVTIYF. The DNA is TGTGCCGGAGAAACAGTCACCATATATTTT.